A selection of T cell receptor beta chains follows, all from one sample in a study of cytomegalovirus exposure and HLA in healthy donors. This table comes from immunoSEQ multiplex PCR, and its TCRdb copy is limited to in-frame clones, with some not included. The table shows approximately 54,000 clones, with approximately 86% occurring only once. Sequencing used PBMCs. These receptors were collected from a woman in her late teens or twenties in good health and CMV-seronegative. Each CDR3 is given with its conserved first and last residue. Fields, in order: clone size, J gene, V gene, D gene, CDR3 protein, CDR3 DNA. D genes are given only for firm matches. Expanded clones get a size class; other rows say once, few or many, or leave the size out.

>NA|TRBJ1-2|TRBV7-9|NA
CASSLVGGGARLSGYIF
NA
>NA|TRBJ2-6|TRBV7-9|NA
CASSLDHPSGANGLTF
TGTGCCAGCAGCTTAGACCACCCCTCTGGGGCCAACGGCCTGACTTTC
>NA|TRBJ1-4|TRBV18|NA
CASSPREEEKLFF
TGTGCCAGCTCACCCAGGGAGGAAGAAAAACTGTTTTTT
>NA|TRBJ2-7|TRBV27|TRBD1
CASRDPQGPPTYEQYF
TGTGCCAGCAGGGATCCACAGGGGCCTCCAACCTACGAGCAGTACTTC
>NA|TRBJ1-3|TRBV28|TRBD1
CASSAGGWGSGNTIYF
TGTGCCAGCAGTGCAGGGGGCTGGGGCTCTGGAAACACCATATATTTT
>NA|TRBJ2-1|TRBV6-1|TRBD1
CASSELGGAGDEQFF
TGTGCCAGCAGTGAGCTAGGGGGCGCTGGGGATGAGCAGTTCTTC
>once|TRBJ2-6|TRBV6-4|NA
CASSDEGGSGANGLTF
TGTGCCAGCAGTGATGAAGGGGGTTCTGGGGCCAACGGCCTGACTTTC
>medium-sized|TRBJ2-7|TRBV6-6|TRBD1
CASRDRTGGSYEQYF
TGTGCCAGCAGAGATAGGACAGGGGGCTCCTACGAGCAGTACTTC
>NA|TRBJ2-7|TRBV19|NA
CASNYMDNSYEQYF
TGTGCCAGTAACTACATGGACAACTCCTACGAGCAGTACTTC
>NA|TRBJ1-2|TRBV2|TRBD1
CASRLTGDRGYTF
TGTGCCAGCAGGCTAACAGGGGATCGCGGCTACACCTTC
>NA|TRBJ1-1|TRBV27|NA
CASSLPGEFTEAFF
TGTGCCAGCAGTTTACCAGGGGAGTTTACTGAAGCTTTCTTT
>once|TRBJ1-2|TRBV7-2|TRBD1
CASSYRGRDYGYTF
TGTGCCAGCAGTTACAGGGGACGGGACTATGGCTACACCTTC
>NA|TRBJ2-5|TRBV28|TRBD2
CASRPSGRHRETQYF
TGTGCCAGCAGACCGAGCGGGAGGCACCGAGAGACCCAGTACTTC
>once|TRBJ2-2|TRBV18|NA
CASSPQTGTTNTGELFF
TGTGCCAGCTCACCACAAACCGGGACAACTAACACCGGGGAGCTGTTTTTT
>few|TRBJ2-4|TRBV28|TRBD2
CASRAIGGGTAKNIQYF
TGTGCCAGCCGAGCTATCGGGGGGGGTACAGCCAAAAACATTCAGTACTTC
>NA|TRBJ2-2|TRBV5-4|TRBD1
CASSPGQGAVGELFF
TGTGCCAGCAGCCCGGGACAGGGGGCGGTCGGGGAGCTGTTTTTT
>NA|TRBJ1-1|TRBV9|NA
CASTEPSGGMKPEAFF
TGTGCCAGCACCGAGCCCAGTGGCGGCATGAAACCTGAAGCTTTCTTT
>NA|TRBJ2-5|TRBV7-3|TRBD1
CASSPDRGEETQYF
TGTGCCAGCAGTCCCGACAGGGGGGAAGAGACCCAGTACTTC
>NA|TRBJ2-3|TRBV4-2|TRBD2
CASSQSSLAGGEWVGGHPQYF
TGTGCCAGCAGCCAGTCTTCCCTAGCGGGGGGAGAATGGGTGGGGGGACATCCGCAGTATTTT
>NA|TRBJ1-2|TRBV10-1|TRBD1
CASSEDREANYGYTF
TGCGCCAGCAGTGAGGACAGGGAAGCTAACTATGGCTACACCTTC
>few|TRBJ1-1|TRBV28|NA
CASSSVYTEAFF
TGTGCCAGCAGTTCTGTGTACACTGAAGCTTTCTTT
>NA|TRBJ2-6|TRBV6-1|NA
CASSEEAGTGANVLTF
TGTGCCAGCAGTGAAGAGGCAGGGACTGGGGCCAACGTCCTGACTTTC
>NA|TRBJ2-2|TRBV28|NA
CASRDDSQPNTGELFF
TGTGCCAGCAGGGACGACAGCCAGCCGAACACCGGGGAGCTGTTTTTT
>NA|TRBJ2-4|TRBV4-2|TRBD1
CASSQDLGGWGLEYF
TGTGCCAGCAGCCAAGATCTAGGGGGCTGGGGGTTGGAATACTTC
>NA|TRBJ2-1|TRBV25-1|NA
CASSTADRSYNEQFF
TGTGCCAGCAGTACAGCGGATCGCTCCTACAATGAGCAGTTCTTC
>NA|TRBJ2-7|TRBV19|TRBD2
CASSPKLAGAPLGQYF
TGTGCCAGTAGTCCGAAACTAGCGGGAGCCCCCCTGGGGCAGTACTTC
>NA|TRBJ2-2|TRBV5-1|TRBD1
CASSLLGQGNTGELFF
TGCGCCAGCAGCTTACTAGGACAGGGAAACACCGGGGAGCTGTTTTTT
>NA|TRBJ1-5|TRBV4-2|TRBD1
CASSQESTPQGWVIPQHF
TGTGCCAGCAGCCAAGAAAGTACTCCACAGGGGTGGGTTATACCCCAGCATTTT
>NA|TRBJ2-5|TRBV7-3|NA
CASSPRGWGGQETQYF
TGTGCCAGCAGCCCGAGAGGTTGGGGAGGCCAAGAGACCCAGTACTTC
>NA|TRBJ2-7|TRBV28|NA
CASSRIRDTPGEQYF
TGTGCCAGCAGCCGTATACGGGACACCCCAGGAGAGCAGTACTTC
>NA|TRBJ1-2|TRBV2|TRBD1
CASSERGLGGGYTF
TGTGCCAGCAGTGAAAGGGGCCTAGGGGGCGGCTACACCTTC
>NA|TRBJ2-1|TRBV19|NA
CASPPGHLKRRFF
TGTGCCAGTCCTCCGGGACATCTTAAACGGCGGTTCTTC
>once|TRBJ2-7|TRBV29-1|NA
CSVGTGWYEQYF
TGCAGCGTTGGGACTGGTTGGTACGAGCAGTACTTC
>NA|TRBJ2-7|TRBV21-1|NA
CASKMGPHSYDFYEQYF
TGTGCCAGCAAAATGGGGCCCCACTCTTACGATTTCTACGAGCAGTACTTC
>NA|TRBJ2-1|TRBV7-9|NA
CASGPGVSYNEQFF
TGTGCCTCCGGGCCCGGGGTTTCCTACAATGAGCAGTTCTTC
>NA|TRBJ2-6|TRBV5-1|TRBD1
CASSLRQGAPDSGANVLTF
TGCGCCAGCAGCTTGCGTCAGGGGGCCCCGGACTCTGGGGCCAACGTCCTGACTTTC
>NA|TRBJ1-1|TRBV6-5|NA
CASSYYSQAIEAFF
TGTGCCAGCAGTTACTATTCCCAGGCAATTGAAGCTTTCTTT
>NA|TRBJ2-1|TRBV14|NA
CASSHSTSYNEQFF
TGTGCCAGCAGCCACTCGACTAGCTACAATGAGCAGTTCTTC
>NA|TRBJ2-3|TRBV18|TRBD1
CASSIGQATDTQYF
TGTGCCAGCTCAATAGGACAGGCCACAGATACGCAGTATTTT
>once|TRBJ2-1|TRBV15|NA
CATSGQTSYNEQFF
TGTGCCACCAGCGGTCAGACATCCTACAATGAGCAGTTCTTC
>NA|TRBJ2-7|TRBV19|NA
CASSPGAYEQYF
TGTGCCAGTAGTCCCGGGGCCTACGAGCAGTACTTC
>medium-sized|TRBJ2-7|TRBV28|TRBD2
CASSSGGEQYF
TGTGCCAGCAGTTCGGGAGGCGAGCAGTACTTC
>NA|TRBJ1-3|TRBV10-3|TRBD1
CAISDPGTAAGNTIYF
TGTGCCATCAGTGACCCCGGGACAGCCGCGGGAAACACCATATATTTT
>NA|TRBJ2-5|TRBV15|TRBD1
CATSRAGQGSETQYF
TGTGCCACCAGCAGAGCGGGACAGGGGTCAGAGACCCAGTACTTC
>NA|TRBJ2-5|TRBV7-2|TRBD2
CASSPGTSGRAGETQYF
TGTGCCAGCAGCCCCGGGACTAGCGGGAGGGCCGGGGAGACCCAGTACTTC
>NA|TRBJ1-1|TRBV6-5|NA
CASSYPRDTPNTEAFF
TGTGCCAGCAGTTACCCACGGGACACCCCGAACACTGAAGCTTTCTTT
>NA|TRBJ2-7|TRBV28|NA
CATNRKGFYEQYF
TGTGCCACCAACCGCAAGGGGTTCTACGAGCAGTACTTC
>NA|TRBJ2-2|TRBV7-3|NA
CASSPNTGELFF
TGTGCCAGCAGCCCTAACACCGGGGAGCTGTTTTTT
>NA|TRBJ2-4|TRBV30|NA
CAWSVFAKNIQYF
TGTGCCTGGAGTGTCTTTGCCAAAAACATTCAGTACTTC
>NA|TRBJ1-2|TRBV6-1|TRBD1
CASSDRDRGGYTF
TGTGCCAGCAGTGACCGGGACAGGGGAGGCTACACCTTC